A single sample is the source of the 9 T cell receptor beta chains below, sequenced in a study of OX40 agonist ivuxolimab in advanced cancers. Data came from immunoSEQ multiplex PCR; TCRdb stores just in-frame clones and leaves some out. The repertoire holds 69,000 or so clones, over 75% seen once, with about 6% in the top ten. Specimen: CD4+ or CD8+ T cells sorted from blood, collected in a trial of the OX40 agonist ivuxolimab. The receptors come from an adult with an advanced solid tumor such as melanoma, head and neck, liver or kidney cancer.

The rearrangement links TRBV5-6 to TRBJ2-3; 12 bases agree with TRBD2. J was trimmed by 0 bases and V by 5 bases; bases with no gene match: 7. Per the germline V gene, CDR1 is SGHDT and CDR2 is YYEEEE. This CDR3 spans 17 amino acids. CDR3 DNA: TGTGCCAGCAGTCGAACTAGCGGGAGGCCCAGCACAGATACGCAGTATTTT. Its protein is CASSRTSGRPSTDTQYF.

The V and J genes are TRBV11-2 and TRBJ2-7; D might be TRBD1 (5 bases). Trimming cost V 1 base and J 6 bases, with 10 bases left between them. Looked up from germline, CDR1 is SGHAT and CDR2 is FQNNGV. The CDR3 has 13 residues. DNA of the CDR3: TGTGCCAGCAGCTTAGGCCAGGGCAGCGAGCAGTACTTC. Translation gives CASSLGQGSEQYF. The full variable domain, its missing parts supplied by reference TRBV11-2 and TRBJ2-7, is EAGVAQSPRYKIIEKRQSVAFWCNPISGHATLYWYQQILGQGPKLLIQFQNNGVVDDSQLPKDRFSAERLKGVDSTLKIQPAKLEDSAVYLCASSLGQGSEQYFGPGTRLTVT.

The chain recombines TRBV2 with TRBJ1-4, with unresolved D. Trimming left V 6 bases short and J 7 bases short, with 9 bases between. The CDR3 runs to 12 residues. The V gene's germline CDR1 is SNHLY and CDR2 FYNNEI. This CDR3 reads CASRAIGEKLFF. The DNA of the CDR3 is TGTGCCAGCAGAGCTATAGGTGAAAAACTGTTTTTT.

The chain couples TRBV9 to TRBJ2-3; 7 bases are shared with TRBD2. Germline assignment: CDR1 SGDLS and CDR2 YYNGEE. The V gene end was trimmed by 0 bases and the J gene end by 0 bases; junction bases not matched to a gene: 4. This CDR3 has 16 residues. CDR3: CASSVVSGTSTDTQYF. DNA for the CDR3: TGTGCCAGCAGCGTAGTCAGCGGGACTAGCACAGATACGCAGTATTTT.

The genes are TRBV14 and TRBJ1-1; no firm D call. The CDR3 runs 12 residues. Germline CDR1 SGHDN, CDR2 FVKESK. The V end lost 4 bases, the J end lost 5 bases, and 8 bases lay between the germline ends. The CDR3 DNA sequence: TGTGCCAGCAGCCCTTTAGGGACTGAAGCTTTCTTT. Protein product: CASSPLGTEAFF. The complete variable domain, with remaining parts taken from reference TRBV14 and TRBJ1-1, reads EAGVTQFPSHSVIEKGQTVTLRCDPISGHDNLYWYRRVMGKEIKFLLHFVKESKQDESGMPNNRFLAERTGGTYSTLKVQPAELEDSGVYFCASSPLGTEAFFGQGTRLTVV.

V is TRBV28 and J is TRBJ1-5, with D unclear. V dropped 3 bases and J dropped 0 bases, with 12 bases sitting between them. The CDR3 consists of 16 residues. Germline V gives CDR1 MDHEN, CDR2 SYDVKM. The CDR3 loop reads CASSFLVSISNQPQHF. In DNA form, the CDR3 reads TGTGCCAGCAGTTTTTTGGTCAGTATTAGCAATCAGCCCCAGCATTTT.

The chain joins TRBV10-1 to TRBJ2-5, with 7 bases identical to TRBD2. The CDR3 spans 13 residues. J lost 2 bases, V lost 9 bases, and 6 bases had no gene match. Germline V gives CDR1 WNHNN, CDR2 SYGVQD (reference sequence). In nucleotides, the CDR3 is TGCGCCAGGGCCCGGACTAGACAAGAGACCCAGTACTTC. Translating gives CARARTRQETQYF.

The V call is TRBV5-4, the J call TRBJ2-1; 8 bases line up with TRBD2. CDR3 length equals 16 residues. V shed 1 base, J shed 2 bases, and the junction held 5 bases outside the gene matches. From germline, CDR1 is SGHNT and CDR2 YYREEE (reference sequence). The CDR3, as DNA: TGTGCCAGCAGCTTGCCCATAGCGGGACCCTACAATGAGCAGTTCTTC. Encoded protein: CASSLPIAGPYNEQFF.

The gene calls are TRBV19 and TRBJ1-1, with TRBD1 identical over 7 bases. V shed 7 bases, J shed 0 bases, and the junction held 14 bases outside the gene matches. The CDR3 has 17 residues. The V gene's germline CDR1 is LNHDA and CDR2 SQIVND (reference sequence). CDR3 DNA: TGTGCCAGTAAGACCCGGCAGGGGGACAGCATGAACACTGAAGCTTTCTTT. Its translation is CASKTRQGDSMNTEAFF.